The 17 T cell receptor beta chains below were found in one sample sequenced in a study of cytomegalovirus exposure and HLA in healthy donors. The PCR was carried out with 60 Vbeta primers and 13 Jbeta primers. Sequencing used immunoSEQ multiplex PCR; TCRdb keeps in-frame clones, though not all of them. The sample has tens of thousands of clones, about 85% seen once; the top ten hold approximately 15%. Sequencing used PBMCs. The receptors stem from a woman aged 40 to 50 in good health and CMV-seropositive.

The rearrangement links TRBV2 to TRBJ2-1; 12 positions match TRBD1. The germline gives CDR1 SNHLY, CDR2 FYNNEI. Unmatched junction bases numbered 13, after V lost 5 bases and J lost 2 bases. The CDR3 loop spans 19 amino acids. The CDR3 sequence: CASSPGTGGQRGPYNEQFF. In DNA, the CDR3 is TGTGCCAGCAGTCCCGGGACAGGGGGCCAGCGGGGGCCCTACAATGAGCAGTTCTTC.

The V and J genes are TRBV6-1 and TRBJ1-1; no clear D gene. The germline V gene has CDR1 MNHNS and CDR2 SASEGT. The CDR3 consists of 14 residues. V dropped 3 bases and J dropped 0 bases, with 8 bases sitting between them. The CDR3 spells CASSDRPMNTEAFF. The CDR3 coding sequence is TGTGCCAGCAGTGACAGGCCTATGAACACTGAAGCTTTCTTT.

This rearrangement joins TRBV7-3 to TRBJ2-2, with 8 bases identical to TRBD2. The CDR3 spans 16 residues. V dropped 1 base and J dropped 4; count of bases not matched to a gene: 5. Germline V lookup: CDR1 SGHTA, CDR2 FQGTGA. CDR3 protein: CASSLIGGDITGELFF. The DNA for the CDR3 is TGTGCCAGCAGCTTAATCGGGGGGGACATCACCGGGGAGCTGTTTTTT.

The V gene is TRBV13, the J gene TRBJ2-7; 10 bases agree with TRBD1. The CDR3 sequence is 15 residues long. CDR1 is PRHDT and CDR2 is FYEKMQ in the germline V gene (reference sequence). V was clipped by 5 bases and J by 5 bases; unmatched bases: 9. The CDR3, as DNA: TGTGCCAGCAGCCTACGGGACAGGGGATCTCACGAGCAGTACTTC. It encodes CASSLRDRGSHEQYF. The full variable domain, in which reference TRBV13 and TRBJ2-7 provide the parts outside the CDR3, is AAGVIQSPRHLIKEKRETATLKCYPIPRHDTVYWYQQGPGQDPQFLISFYEKMQSDKGSIPDRFSAQQFSDYHSELNMSSLELGDSALYFCASSLRDRGSHEQYFGPGTRLTVT.

V gene TRBV7-9 combines with J gene TRBJ2-5; no clear D gene. The CDR3 covers 13 residues. In germline, CDR1 is SEHNR, CDR2 FQNEAQ (reference sequence). Between the trimmed V and J ends, which lost 3 bases and 1 base, there was a span of 6 bases. CDR3 region: CASSFTVQETQYF. The CDR3 DNA reads TGTGCCAGCAGCTTCACAGTCCAAGAGACCCAGTACTTC.

This clone came up a few times. The chain recombines TRBV7-9 with TRBJ2-1; 14 nucleotides line up with TRBD2. Germline values: CDR1 SEHNR, CDR2 FQNEAQ (reference sequence). The CDR3 totals 17 residues. The V and J ends lost 5 bases and 7 bases, in that order; junction bases with no gene match: 10. The CDR3 region has the DNA TGTGCCAGCAGCCCTCGACGACTAGCGGGGGGGCCAAATGAGCAGTTCTTC. It is translated as CASSPRRLAGGPNEQFF.

This clone was observed a handful of times. V usage is TRBV7-9 and J usage is TRBJ1-5; 7 bases match TRBD1. This CDR3 region has 18 residues. With 4 bases clipped from V and 3 bases from J, the junction kept 15 bases outside the gene matches. Germline V gives CDR1 SEHNR, CDR2 FQNEAQ (reference sequence). CDR3 in amino acids: CASSSSDRRKDYNQPQHF. The CDR3 coding sequence is TGTGCCAGCAGCTCCTCGGACAGGCGAAAAGATTACAATCAGCCCCAGCATTTT.

This clone was counted a few times. This sequence joins TRBV2 and TRBJ2-5; 10 bases are shared with TRBD1. CDR3 length equals 18 residues. The ends lost 6 bases at V and 2 bases at J; junction bases unmatched: 15. Germline V gene lookup returns CDR1 SNHLY and CDR2 FYNNEI. The CDR3 loop is CASSKNYLGQGLQETQYF. DNA for the CDR3: TGTGCCAGCAGCAAAAACTATTTGGGACAGGGGCTACAAGAGACCCAGTACTTC.

The J gene is TRBJ2-3, the V gene TRBV14; 11 nucleotides line up with TRBD1. The length of the CDR3 is 16 residues. V dropped 4 bases and J dropped 5; count of bases not matched to a gene: 8. Germline-derived CDR1 and CDR2 are SGHDN and FVKESK. The CDR3 loop is CASSLAGQGARDTQYF. CDR3 in DNA: TGTGCCAGCAGCCTGGCCGGACAGGGGGCGCGAGATACGCAGTATTTT.

V is TRBV7-9 and J is TRBJ1-2; perhaps TRBD1 as D (5 bases). CDR1 is SEHNR and CDR2 is FQNEAQ in the germline V gene (reference sequence). V was clipped by 5 bases and J by 2 bases, with 18 bases between them. The CDR3 has 16 amino acids. The CDR3 sequence: CASSQWTGGTNYGYTF. The CDR3 DNA reads TGTGCCAGCAGCCAGTGGACCGGGGGTACCAACTATGGCTACACCTTC.

The rearrangement uses TRBV4-3 and TRBJ1-1; 7 bases are a match to TRBD1. Trimming cost V 4 bases and J 10 bases; bases outside gene matches: 15. The CDR3 has 15 amino acids. Germline CDR1 reads LGHNA; CDR2 reads YSLEER. CDR3 nucleotide sequence: TGCGCCAGCAGCCTTGGATTGGGGGACAGTGGATCAGCTTTCTTT. Translated, it gives CASSLGLGDSGSAFF.

V usage is TRBV5-6 and J usage is TRBJ1-2; D is unclear. The CDR3 length is 14 residues. V lost 4 bases and J lost 3, with 13 bases in between. Germline V gene lookup returns CDR1 SGHDT and CDR2 YYEEEE. Written as DNA, the CDR3 is TGTGCCAGCAGCCCCTACACCCGGGACTATGGCTACACCTTC. Its translation is CASSPYTRDYGYTF.

The chain is built from TRBV11-3 and TRBJ2-2; 8 bases are a match to TRBD1. Trimming removed 3 bases from V and 2 bases from J; junction bases left unmatched: 5. This CDR3 has 16 residues. Per the germline V gene, CDR1 is SGHNT and CDR2 is YENEEA. CDR3 protein: CASSFEDRVNTGELFF. The DNA of the CDR3 is TGTGCCAGCAGCTTTGAGGACAGGGTCAACACCGGGGAGCTGTTTTTT.

The chain combines TRBV19 with TRBJ2-7, with 8 bases matching TRBD1. V trimming: 1 base; J trimming: 3 bases; junction bases outside the gene matches: 5. The germline CDR1 and CDR2 sequences are LNHDA and SQIVND (reference sequence). There are 15 residues in the CDR3. This CDR3 reads CASSIGTGLHYEQYF. In DNA, the CDR3 is TGTGCCAGTAGTATAGGGACAGGGTTACACTACGAGCAGTACTTC. The full variable domain, rest sourced from reference TRBV19 and TRBJ2-7, is DGGITQSPKYLFRKEGQNVTLSCEQNLNHDAMYWYRQDPGQGLRLIYYSQIVNDFQKGDIAEGYSVSREKKESFPLTVTSAQKNPTAFYLCASSIGTGLHYEQYFGPGTRLTVT.

DNA for the CDR3: TGTGCCAGCAGGGAACAGGAATATAGCAATCAGCCCCAGCATTTT. This encodes CASREQEYSNQPQHF. The genes are TRBV6-1 and TRBJ1-5, with TRBD1 as a possible D gene (5 bases). V dropped 6 bases and J dropped 0 bases, with 12 bases sitting between them. This CDR3 has 15 residues. Germline CDR1 and CDR2: MNHNS and SASEGT.

The chain is built from TRBV29-1 and TRBJ1-1; D not resolved. Germline loops: CDR1 SQVTM, CDR2 ANQGSEA. The CDR3 runs 12 residues. The V end was cut by 1 base, the J end by 3 bases, with 6 bases between. CDR3 amino acids: CSVEGEDTEAFF. The CDR3 nucleotides are TGCAGCGTTGAAGGGGAGGACACTGAAGCTTTCTTT.

The rearrangement joins TRBV2 to TRBJ2-1; perhaps TRBD2 as D (7 bases). The V end lost 4 bases, the J end lost 6 bases, and 16 bases lay between the germline ends. This CDR3 has 15 residues. The germline V gene has CDR1 SNHLY and CDR2 FYNNEI. CDR3 sequence: CASSAETSRGNEQFF. The CDR3 DNA sequence: TGTGCCAGCAGTGCCGAGACTAGCAGGGGCAATGAGCAGTTCTTC.